This TCR beta chain is from a study of T cells expressing NK-cell markers. Study overall: Cells sorted as CD3+CD56+NKG2C+, CD3+CD56+NKG2C- and CD3+CD56-NKG2C+ T cells supplied the TCR beta repertoires.

Study-level points and caveats: In four donors, these clonotypes also led the CD3+CD56-NKG2C+ fraction. The contribution of dominant NKG2C+ clonotypes to CD8+ T cells in roughly six donors was roughly 1.0-7.5%.

Germline CDR1 and CDR2: DFQATT and SNEGSKA (reference sequence). CDR3 size: 13 residues. Regarding this clonotype: Its matching antigen is unknown.

Template switching by 5'RACE with UMIs generated the TCR beta cDNA. TCRdb re-called the 5' RACE reads and catalogs CDR3 proteins one per entry, DNA excluded. This repertoire includes 500,000 to 700,000 distinct CDR3 sequences. The source material was blood T cells: a sorted CD56 or NKG2C T cell subset, CD4+ or CD8+ T cells, or bulk PBMC T cells (not recorded which). This receptor was obtained from a man aged 18 to 35 in good health. This chain links TRBV20-1 with TRBJ2-4; the TRBD2 assignment by TCRdb is unverifiable without DNA. CDR3 sequence: CSARARVTGIQYF.